This T cell receptor beta chain came from a study of beta chain features in type 1 diabetes. Study-level background: Healthy donors and patients showed comparable age, gender and cell yields. Findings of the study overall: Significant though moderate, a shortening of TCRB CDR3s appeared in all four CD4+ subsets of Type 1 diabetes patients.

Of note for this clone: Its specificity is unknown.

Expressed TCRB transcripts got sequenced, as all isolated RNA was reverse transcribed. Clones were sequenced by immunoSEQ multiplex PCR, and TCRdb holds only the in-frame ones, with some missing. Counted here are nearly 350,000 clones, 9.3% occurring once; the ten biggest clones make up more than 0.8%. The trim removed 1 base at V and 5 bases at J, leaving 6 bases unmatched. Germline V lookup: CDR1 LGHNA, CDR2 YSLEER. The CDR3 covers 15 residues. CD4+ naive, central memory, regulatory and stem cell-like memory cells were sorted via CD45RO/CCR7/CD25/CD127/CD95/CD27. Sequencing used central memory CD4+ T cells from blood. The chain employs TRBV4-3 and TRBJ2-5, with 8 positions matching TRBD2. The clonotype originates from a man aged 30-40 years with type 1 diabetes. DNA of the CDR3: TGCGCCAGCAGCCAAGTAGCGGGGAGGGAGGAGACCCAGTACTTC. This sequence encodes CASSQVAGREETQYF.